Below, 6 T cell receptor beta chains from the same sample are listed, as sequenced in a study of cytotoxic CD8 clonotypes in ibrutinib-treated CLL (dated by TCRdb to the early 2020s). Per the publication, the time point label means: about 11 months on ibrutinib. Library creation used the immunoSEQ multiplex PCR assay. As stored in TCRdb, this immuneACCESS dataset retains in-frame rearrangements with V and J assigned. A fraction of the clones does not appear; measured against another copy, unresolved V genes explain less than half of the discrepancy, and the remainder lacks a known reason. Here the sample has over 200,000 clones; about four fifths occur a single time. Clones ranked in the top ten supply around 10% of the sample. The sample consisted of PBMCs, taken after 12 months of ibrutinib treatment. The receptor source for this set is a human donor with chronic lymphocytic leukemia.

V is TRBV28 and J is TRBJ1-2; unclear D gene. Between the trimmed V and J ends, which lost 6 bases and 8 bases, there was a span of 13 bases. Per germline, CDR1 MDHEN and CDR2 SYDVKM. This CDR3 is 12 amino acids long. Here the CDR3 reads CASSLQEAGYTF. The CDR3 DNA follows: TGTGCCAGCAGCCTACAAGAGGCCGGCTACACCTTC.

CDR3 sequence (DNA): TGTGCCAGCATTCCTGGGGAGCGGGAGGAAGAGACCCAGTACTTC. Translated: CASIPGEREEETQYF. The rearrangement links TRBV2 to TRBJ2-5; 9 bases match TRBD2. The junction had 9 bases not matched to a gene; V was cut back by 7 bases and J by 3 bases. The germline gives CDR1 SNHLY, CDR2 FYNNEI. The CDR3 spans 15 residues.

In its sample, this clone was seen once. V usage is TRBV28 and J usage is TRBJ2-1; TRBD2 agrees at 7 bases. Germline CDR1 is MDHEN and CDR2 is SYDVKM. V shed 6 bases, J shed 7 bases, and the junction held 12 bases outside the gene matches. The CDR3 length is 15 residues. CDR3: CASSRWEGFQNEQFF. CDR3 sequence (DNA): TGTGCCAGCAGCCGGTGGGAGGGTTTCCAAAATGAGCAGTTCTTC.

This chain links TRBV28 with TRBJ2-2, with unresolved D. Between the trimmed V and J ends, which lost 6 bases and 7 bases, there was a span of 9 bases. There are 12 residues in the CDR3. CDR1 and CDR2 from the germline V gene are MDHEN and SYDVKM. The CDR3 coding sequence is TGTGCCAGCAGCCAGAGTGACGGGGAGCTGTTTTTT. Translation gives CASSQSDGELFF.

The chain couples TRBV11-2 to TRBJ2-1; 7 bases map to TRBD2. The CDR3 sequence is 15 residues long. J lost 7 bases, V lost 3 bases, and 9 bases had no gene match. The germline CDR1 and CDR2 sequences are SGHAT and FQNNGV. CDR3 loop: CASSFVPSGENEQFF. In nucleotides, the CDR3 is TGTGCCAGCAGCTTTGTGCCCAGCGGGGAGAATGAGCAGTTCTTC.

CDR3 DNA sequence: TGTGCCAGCAGTTCGAGAGGACAGGGGGACTCTGGGGCCAACGTCCTGACTTTC. Residues: CASSSRGQGDSGANVLTF. This chain connects TRBV27 to TRBJ2-6; 10 nucleotides line up with TRBD1. The CDR3 is made up of 18 amino acids. V gave up 4 bases and J gave up 0 bases; unmatched junction bases: 6. Germline-derived CDR1 and CDR2 are MNHEY and SMNVEV (reference sequence).